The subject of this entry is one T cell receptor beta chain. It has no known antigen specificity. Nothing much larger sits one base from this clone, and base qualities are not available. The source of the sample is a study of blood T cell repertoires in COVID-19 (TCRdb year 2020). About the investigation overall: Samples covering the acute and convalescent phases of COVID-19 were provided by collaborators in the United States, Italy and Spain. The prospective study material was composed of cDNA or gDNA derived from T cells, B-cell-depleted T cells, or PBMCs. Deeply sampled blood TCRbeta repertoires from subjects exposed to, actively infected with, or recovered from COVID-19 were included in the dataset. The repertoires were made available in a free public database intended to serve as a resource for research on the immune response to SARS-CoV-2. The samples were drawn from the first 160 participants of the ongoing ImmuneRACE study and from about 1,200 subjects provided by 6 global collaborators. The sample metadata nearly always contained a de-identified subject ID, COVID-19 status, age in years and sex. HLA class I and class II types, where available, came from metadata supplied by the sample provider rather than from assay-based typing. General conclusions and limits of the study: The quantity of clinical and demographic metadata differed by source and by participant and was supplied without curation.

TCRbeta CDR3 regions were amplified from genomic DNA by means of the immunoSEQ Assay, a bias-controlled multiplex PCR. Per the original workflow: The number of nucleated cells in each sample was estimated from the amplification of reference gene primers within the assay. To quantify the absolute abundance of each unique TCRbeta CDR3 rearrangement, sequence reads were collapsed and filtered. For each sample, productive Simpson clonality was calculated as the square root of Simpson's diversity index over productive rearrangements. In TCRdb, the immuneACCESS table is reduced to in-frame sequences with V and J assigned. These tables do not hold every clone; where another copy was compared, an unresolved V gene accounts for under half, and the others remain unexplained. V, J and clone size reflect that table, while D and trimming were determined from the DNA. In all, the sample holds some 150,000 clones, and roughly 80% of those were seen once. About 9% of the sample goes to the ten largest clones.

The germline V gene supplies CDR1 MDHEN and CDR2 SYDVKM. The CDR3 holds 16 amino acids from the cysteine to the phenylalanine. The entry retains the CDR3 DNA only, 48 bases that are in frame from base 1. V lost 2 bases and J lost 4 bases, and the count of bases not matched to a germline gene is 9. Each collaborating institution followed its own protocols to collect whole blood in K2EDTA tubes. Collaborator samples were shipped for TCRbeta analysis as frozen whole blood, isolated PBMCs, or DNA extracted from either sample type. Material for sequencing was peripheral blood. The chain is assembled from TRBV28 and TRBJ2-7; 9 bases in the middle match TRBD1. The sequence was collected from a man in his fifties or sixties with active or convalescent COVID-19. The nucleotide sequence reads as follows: TGTGCCAGCAGTTTACCAACAGGGGGCATCGGATACGAGCAGTACTTC. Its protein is CASSLPTGGIGYEQYF.